The sequence of this T cell receptor (beta chain) was determined in a study of regulatory T cells in long-lasting Graves disease. Notes on the study in general: Whereas 966 public clonotypes were shared by new patients, persistent patients shared more, at roughly 2,500.

Trimming cost V 2 bases and J 1 base; bases outside gene matches: 12. The germline V gene has CDR1 SGHRS and CDR2 YFSETQ. The CDR3 is made up of 19 amino acids. This clonotype was picked up many times. Antigen: not known. Library construction for TCR beta used iRepertoire HTBI primers and Arm-PCR of CDR3 regions. TCRdb reanalysed the multiplex PCR reads using MiXCR and keeps one entry per CDR3 protein. Seen here are 350,000 to 450,000 distinct CDR3 sequences, about 15% observed once, and the top ten hold approximately 15%. Time point: newly diagnosed GD, antithyroid drugs for less than 3 months. PBMC-derived RNA was used for the TCR library. This same sample was also part of a study on T cells in Graves' hyperthyroidism and ophthalmopathy. That investigation notes: Clinicians diagnosed patients from clinical symptoms, serum thyroxine and TRAb, thyroid ultrasound and orbital computed tomography. Carried out on the TCR CDR3, a first-round RT-PCR used the HTBI primer set.

The sequence came from a young woman with Graves disease. The specimen comprised peripheral blood mononuclear cells (PBMCs), sampled at new diagnosis, from a patient treated with antithyroid drugs. The chain joins TRBV5-1 to TRBJ2-1; 10 bases fit TRBD2. The CDR3 spells CASSFKSGRGGGSYNEQFF. The DNA of the CDR3 is TGCGCCAGCAGCTTCAAGAGCGGGAGGGGCGGTGGGTCCTACAATGAGCAGTTCTTC.